These 7 T cell receptor beta chains were all obtained from the same sample, sequenced in a study of T cells after yellow fever vaccination. TCRdb re-derived calls from the 5' RACE reads in MiXCR, one entry per CDR3 protein. The repertoire consists of roughly 260,000 distinct CDR3 sequences, with 13% occurring once and the leading ten covering around 0.55%. Here the sequenced sample was CD4+ T cells sorted from PBMCs, taken 45 days after the yellow fever booster vaccination. These receptors were obtained from a man aged 25 to 45 who received the YFV17D yellow fever vaccine.

In this sample, this clonotype turned up a few times. J is TRBJ1-1 and V is TRBV20-1; D is undetermined. There are 13 residues in the CDR3. Germline V gene lookup returns CDR1 DFQATT and CDR2 SNEGSKA (reference sequence). V was trimmed by 6 bases and J by 2 bases, leaving 13 bases between them. CDR3 DNA: TGCAGTGCCCGACTCCTCCAAAACACTGAAGCTTTCTTT. Its protein is CSARLLQNTEAFF.

This clonotype was counted only a few times. This chain links TRBV18 with TRBJ1-1; D unclear. The germline V gene has CDR1 KGHSH and CDR2 LQKENI. The ends were cut back, 8 bases at V and 0 bases at J, with 7 bases in the middle. CDR3 length: 12 residues. CDR3 region: CASTLMNTEAFF. Here the CDR3 DNA reads TGTGCCAGCACCCTAATGAACACTGAAGCTTTCTTT.

This clonotype was counted between two and nine times. DNA for the CDR3: TGTGCCAGCAGCTTATGGAGGGTCGGCTCCTACGAGCAGTACTTC. This encodes CASSLWRVGSYEQYF. The V call is TRBV7-8, the J call TRBJ2-7; possible D gene TRBD2, 6 bases. Trimming pared 2 bases from V and 0 bases from J, leaving 11 bases between. Per germline, CDR1 SGHVS and CDR2 FQNEAQ. This CDR3 has 15 amino acids.

The table lists this clonotype with a few counts. J is TRBJ1-1 and V is TRBV5-6, with D perhaps TRBD1 (6 bases). Trimming removed 1 base at V and 4 bases at J, with 11 bases between. Germline-derived CDR1 and CDR2 are SGHDT and YYEEEE. The CDR3 sequence is 14 residues long. The CDR3 DNA sequence: TGTGCCAGCAGCTTGAGGGGGAGAGGCACTGAAGCTTTCTTT. Translated: CASSLRGRGTEAFF.

This chain joins TRBV2 and TRBJ1-4; D gene unclear. Germline CDR1 is SNHLY and CDR2 is FYNNEI. Trimming took off 9 bases at V and 7 bases at J, with 6 bases between the two ends. The length of the CDR3 is 10 residues. The CDR3 region is CARLSEKLFF. CDR3 DNA: TGTGCCAGACTGAGTGAAAAACTGTTTTTT.

The chain links TRBV20-1 to TRBJ2-7; 9 bases align to TRBD2. Germline trimming cut 0 bases from V and 0 bases from J; bases unmatched to any gene: 6. Germline CDR1 reads DFQATT; CDR2 reads SNEGSKA (reference sequence). CDR3 size: 16 residues. The CDR3 DNA reads TGCAGTGCTAGAGATCCGGCGGGAGGGGACTCCTACGAGCAGTACTTC. This encodes CSARDPAGGDSYEQYF.

This clonotype was counted a few times. V is TRBV20-1 and J is TRBJ1-5, with D tentatively TRBD1 (5 bases). This CDR3 is 12 amino acids long. Per germline, CDR1 DFQATT and CDR2 SNEGSKA (reference sequence). V was trimmed by 2 bases and J by 9 bases, leaving 11 bases between them. The CDR3 region has the DNA TGCAGTGCTAGACGGCAGGGCGCGCCCCAGCATTTT. It yields the protein CSARRQGAPQHF.